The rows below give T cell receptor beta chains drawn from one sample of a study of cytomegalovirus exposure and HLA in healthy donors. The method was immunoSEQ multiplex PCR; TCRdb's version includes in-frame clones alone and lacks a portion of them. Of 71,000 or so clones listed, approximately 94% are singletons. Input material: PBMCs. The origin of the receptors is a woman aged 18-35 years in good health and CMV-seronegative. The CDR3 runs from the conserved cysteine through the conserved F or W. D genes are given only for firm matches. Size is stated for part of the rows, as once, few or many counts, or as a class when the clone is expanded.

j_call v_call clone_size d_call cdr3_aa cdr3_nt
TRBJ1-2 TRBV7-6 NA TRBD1 CASSAGQGNSYGYTF TGTGCCAGCAGCGCGGGACAGGGGAATAGCTATGGCTACACCTTC
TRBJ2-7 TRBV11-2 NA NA CASSSQLGGYEQYF TGTGCCAGCAGCTCCCAACTAGGGGGTTACGAGCAGTACTTC
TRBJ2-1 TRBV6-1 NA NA CASMRNQGSYNEQFF TGTGCCAGCATGCGGAATCAGGGTTCCTACAATGAGCAGTTCTTC
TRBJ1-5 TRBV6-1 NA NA CASSDAQVYSNQPQHF TGTGCCAGCAGTGATGCCCAGGTCTATAGCAATCAGCCCCAGCATTTT
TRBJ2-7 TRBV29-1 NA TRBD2 CSVSGRVAHEQYF TGCAGCGTGAGCGGGAGGGTCGCACACGAGCAGTACTTC
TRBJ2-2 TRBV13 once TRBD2 CASSSGLAGTGELFF TGTGCCAGCAGTTCAGGACTAGCGGGGACCGGGGAGCTGTTTTTT
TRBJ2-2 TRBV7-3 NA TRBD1 CASSSGTGGPGELFF TGTGCCAGCAGCTCCGGGACAGGGGGACCCGGGGAGCTGTTTTTT
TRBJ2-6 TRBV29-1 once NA CSVENEAGANVLTF TGCAGCGTTGAAAATGAAGCAGGGGCCAACGTCCTGACTTTC
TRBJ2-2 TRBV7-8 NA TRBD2 CASTPGGANTGELFF TGTGCCAGCACCCCCGGGGGGGCGAACACCGGGGAGCTGTTTTTT
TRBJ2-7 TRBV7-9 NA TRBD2 CASSLAGGLAGLGSYEQYF TGTGCCAGCAGCTTAGCGGGAGGGCTAGCGGGACTGGGTTCCTACGAGCAGTACTTC
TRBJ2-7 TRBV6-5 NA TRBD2 CATRSGSYEQYF TGTGCCACCCGGAGCGGGAGTTACGAGCAGTACTTC
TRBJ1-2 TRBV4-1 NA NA CASSQESLNVRGYGYTF TGCGCCAGCAGCCAAGAGTCTCTAAATGTAAGGGGCTATGGCTACACCTTC
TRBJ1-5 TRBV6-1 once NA CASMRGSGSNQPQHF TGTGCCAGCATGCGAGGGAGCGGTAGCAATCAGCCCCAGCATTTT
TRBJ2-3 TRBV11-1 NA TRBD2 CASSRHSGGNTDTQYF TGTGCCAGCAGCCGCCACTCGGGGGGGAACACAGATACGCAGTATTTT
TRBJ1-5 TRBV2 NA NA CASSQRGRQPQHF TGTGCCAGCAGCCAAAGAGGGAGACAGCCCCAGCATTTT
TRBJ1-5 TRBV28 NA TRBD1 CASSLTGKSNQPQHF TGTGCCAGCAGTTTGACAGGGAAAAGCAATCAGCCCCAGCATTTT
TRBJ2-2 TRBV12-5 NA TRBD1 CASGLVLSVVRQGTGELFF TGTGCTAGTGGTTTGGTATTGTCGGTCGTTCGACAGGGGACCGGGGAGCTGTTTTTT
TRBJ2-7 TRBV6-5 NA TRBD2 CASSSIAGVISYEQYF TGTGCCAGCAGTTCTATAGCGGGAGTTATTTCCTACGAGCAGTACTTC